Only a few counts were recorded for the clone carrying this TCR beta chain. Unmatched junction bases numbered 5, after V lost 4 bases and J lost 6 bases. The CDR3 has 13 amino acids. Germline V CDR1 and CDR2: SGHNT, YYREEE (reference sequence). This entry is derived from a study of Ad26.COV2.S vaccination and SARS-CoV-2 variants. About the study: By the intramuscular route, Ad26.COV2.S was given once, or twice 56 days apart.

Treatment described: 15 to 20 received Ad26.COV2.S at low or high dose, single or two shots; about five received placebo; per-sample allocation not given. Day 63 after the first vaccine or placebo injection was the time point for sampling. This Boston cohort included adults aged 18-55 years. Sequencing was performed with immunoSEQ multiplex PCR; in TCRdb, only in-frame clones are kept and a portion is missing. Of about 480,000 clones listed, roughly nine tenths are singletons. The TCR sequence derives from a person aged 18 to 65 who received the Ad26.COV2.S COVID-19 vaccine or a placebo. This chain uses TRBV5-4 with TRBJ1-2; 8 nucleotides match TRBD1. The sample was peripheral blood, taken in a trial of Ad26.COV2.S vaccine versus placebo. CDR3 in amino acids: CASSRTGTDGYTF. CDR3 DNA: TGTGCCAGCAGCCGGACAGGGACCGATGGCTACACCTTC.